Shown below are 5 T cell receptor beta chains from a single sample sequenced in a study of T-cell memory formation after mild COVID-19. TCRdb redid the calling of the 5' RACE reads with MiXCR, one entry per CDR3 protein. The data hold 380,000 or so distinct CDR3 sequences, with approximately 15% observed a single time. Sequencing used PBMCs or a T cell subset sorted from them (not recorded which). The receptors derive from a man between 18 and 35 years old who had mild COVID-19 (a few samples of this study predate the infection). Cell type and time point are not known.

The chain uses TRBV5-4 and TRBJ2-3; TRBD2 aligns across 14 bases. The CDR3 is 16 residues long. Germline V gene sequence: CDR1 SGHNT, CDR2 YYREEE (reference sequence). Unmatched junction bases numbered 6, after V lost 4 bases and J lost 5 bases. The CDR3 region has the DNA TGTGCCAGCAGCCAGACTAGCGGGGGGGCGAGAGATACGCAGTATTTT. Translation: CASSQTSGGARDTQYF. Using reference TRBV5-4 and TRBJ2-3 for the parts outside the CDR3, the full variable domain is ETGVTQSPTHLIKTRGQQVTLRCSSQSGHNTVSWYQQALGQGPQFIFQYYREEENGRGNFPPRFSGLQFPNYSSELNVNALELDDSALYLCASSQTSGGARDTQYFGPGTRLTVL.

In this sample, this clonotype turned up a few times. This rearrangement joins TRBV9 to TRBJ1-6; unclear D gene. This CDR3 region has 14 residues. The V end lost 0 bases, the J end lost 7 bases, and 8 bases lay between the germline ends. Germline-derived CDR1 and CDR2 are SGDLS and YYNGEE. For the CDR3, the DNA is TGTGCCAGCAGCGTAGGGAAGAGAAATTCACCCCTCCACTTT. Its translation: CASSVGKRNSPLHF. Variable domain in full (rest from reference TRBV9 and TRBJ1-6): DSGVTQTPKHLITATGQRVTLRCSPRSGDLSVYWYQQSLDQGLQFLIQYYNGEERAKGNILERFSAQQFPDLHSELNLSSLELGDSALYFCASSVGKRNSPLHFGNGTRLTVT.

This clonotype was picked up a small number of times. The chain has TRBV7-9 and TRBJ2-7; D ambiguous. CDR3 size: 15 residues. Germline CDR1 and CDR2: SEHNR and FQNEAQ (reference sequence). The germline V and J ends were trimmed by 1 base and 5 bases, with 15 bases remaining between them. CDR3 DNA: TGTGCCAGCAGCTTAGGGTGGCCCGCGGCCCACGAGCAGTACTTC. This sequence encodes CASSLGWPAAHEQYF.

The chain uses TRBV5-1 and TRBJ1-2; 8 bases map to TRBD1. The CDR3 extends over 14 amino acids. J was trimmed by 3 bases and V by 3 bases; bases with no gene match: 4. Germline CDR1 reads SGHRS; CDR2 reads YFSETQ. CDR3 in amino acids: CASSSGGEYYGYTF. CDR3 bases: TGCGCCAGCAGCTCAGGGGGCGAGTACTATGGCTACACCTTC.

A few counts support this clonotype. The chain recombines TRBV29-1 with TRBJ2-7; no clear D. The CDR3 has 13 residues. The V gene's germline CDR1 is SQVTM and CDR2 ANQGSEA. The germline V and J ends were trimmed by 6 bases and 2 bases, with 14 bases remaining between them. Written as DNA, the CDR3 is TGCAGCGTGCGACCCGACAACACCTACGAGCAGTACTTC. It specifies CSVRPDNTYEQYF.